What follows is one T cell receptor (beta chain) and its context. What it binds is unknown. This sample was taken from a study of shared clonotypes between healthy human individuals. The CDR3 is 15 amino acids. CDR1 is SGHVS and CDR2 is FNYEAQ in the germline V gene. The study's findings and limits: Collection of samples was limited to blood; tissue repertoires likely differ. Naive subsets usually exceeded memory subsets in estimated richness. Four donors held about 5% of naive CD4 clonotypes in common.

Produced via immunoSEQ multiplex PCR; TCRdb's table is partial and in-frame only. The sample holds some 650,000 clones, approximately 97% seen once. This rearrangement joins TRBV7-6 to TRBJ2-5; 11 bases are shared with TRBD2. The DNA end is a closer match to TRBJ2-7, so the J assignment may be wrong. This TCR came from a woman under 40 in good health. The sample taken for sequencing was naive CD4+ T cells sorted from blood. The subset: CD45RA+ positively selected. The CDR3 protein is CASSLRGLAGGEQYF. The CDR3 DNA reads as TGTGCCAGCAGCTTAAGGGGCCTAGCGGGAGGCGAGCAGTACTTC.